A single sample gave rise to the 23 T cell receptor beta chains below, sequenced in a study of beta chain features in type 1 diabetes. Every bit of the isolated RNA underwent reverse transcription, so sequencing read expressed TCRB transcripts. Data came from immunoSEQ multiplex PCR; TCRdb stores just in-frame clones and leaves some out. The repertoire holds some 150,000 clones, with around 51% as singletons. Source material: Tregs from blood. These receptors originate from a young man in good health.

This clone has a handful of counts. The same CDR3 is also encoded by other DNA sequences in this sample. CDR3: CASSLQDSLNSPLHF. The CDR3 nucleotides read TGCGCCAGCAGCCTTCAGGACAGTCTTAATTCACCCCTCCACTTT. The chain carries TRBV5-1 and TRBJ1-6; possible D gene TRBD1, 6 bases. The CDR3 has 15 residues. Germline values: CDR1 SGHRS, CDR2 YFSETQ. V lost 4 bases, J lost 6 bases, and 14 bases lay in between.

V gene TRBV6-4 combines with J gene TRBJ2-7; TRBD2 matches at 8 bases. The CDR3 is made up of 16 amino acids. V lost 6 bases, J lost 3 bases, and 13 bases stayed unmatched. Germline V gene data show CDR1 as MRHNA and CDR2 as SNTAGT. The CDR3 sequence is CASSEDPPSGSYEQYF. The CDR3 nucleotides read TGTGCCAGCAGCGAAGACCCCCCGAGCGGGAGCTACGAGCAGTACTTC.

The DNA for the CDR3 is TGCGCCAGCAGCTTGGTGCTAGACTCGACCGGGGAGCTGTTTTTT. It is translated as CASSLVLDSTGELFF. This sequence joins TRBV5-1 and TRBJ2-2; D is uncertain. There are 15 residues in the CDR3. Germline-derived CDR1 and CDR2 are SGHRS and YFSETQ. V was clipped by 0 bases and J by 5 bases, with 11 bases between them.

The CDR3 loop is CASSLGLAGGPLETQYF. Written as DNA, the CDR3 is TGCGCCAGCAGCTTGGGTCTAGCGGGAGGGCCGTTAGAGACCCAGTACTTC. The chain uses TRBV5-1 and TRBJ2-5, with TRBD2 identical over 12 bases. The germline V gene has CDR1 SGHRS and CDR2 YFSETQ. The CDR3 extends over 17 amino acids. Trimming cost V 0 bases and J 4 bases; bases outside gene matches: 7.

The V gene is TRBV7-2, the J gene TRBJ2-7; a weak D match, TRBD1 (5 bases). The CDR3 runs to 13 residues. The germline V gene has CDR1 SGHTA and CDR2 FQGNSA. Trimming took 2 bases from V and 7 from J, leaving 12 bases between them. DNA for the CDR3: TGTGCCAGCAGCTTATTTCAGGGTGAAGAGCAGTACTTC. Translated, it gives CASSLFQGEEQYF.

This clone appeared once. The chain is built from TRBV7-2 and TRBJ1-4, with 9 bases aligning to TRBD1. Germline CDR1 and CDR2: SGHTA and FQGNSA. CDR3 length: 18 amino acids. The ends lost 4 bases at V and 8 bases at J; junction bases unmatched: 17. The CDR3 here is CASSSPGQGSVWGEKLFF. The CDR3 DNA reads as TGTGCCAGCAGCTCACCGGGACAGGGTTCCGTCTGGGGGGAAAAACTGTTTTTT. Based on the CDR3 plus reference TRBV7-2 and TRBJ1-4, the full variable domain is GAGVSQSPSNKVTEKGKDVELRCDPISGHTALYWYRQSLGQGLEFLIYFQGNSAPDKSGLPSDRFSAERTGGSVSTLTIQRTQQEDSAVYLCASSSPGQGSVWGEKLFFGSGTQLSVL.

The chain couples TRBV6-6 to TRBJ1-1; D is perhaps TRBD1 (5 bases). CDR1 is MNHNY and CDR2 is SVGAGI in the germline V gene (reference sequence). V lost 10 bases and J lost 4, with 16 bases in between. The CDR3 is made up of 13 amino acids. CDR3 DNA sequence: TGTGCCACCCGCTCGGGGGTTCGCACTGAAGCTTTCTTT. This codes for CATRSGVRTEAFF.

The rearrangement joins TRBV10-3 to TRBJ2-7; TRBD2 is a possible D gene (5 bases). Trimming pared 4 bases from V and 3 bases from J, leaving 16 bases between. From germline, CDR1 is ENHRY and CDR2 SYGVKD. This CDR3 contains 15 residues. CDR3 in amino acids: CAISASPGIRYEQYF. As DNA, the CDR3 is TGTGCCATCAGTGCCTCCCCGGGAATTCGCTACGAGCAGTACTTC.

This clone was seen more than once but under ten times. The chain carries TRBV4-3 and TRBJ2-7; TRBD2 agrees at 8 bases. J was trimmed by 6 bases and V by 1 base; bases with no gene match: 5. Germline values: CDR1 LGHNA, CDR2 YSLEER. The CDR3 length is 14 residues. CDR3 region: CASSQVTGGGEQYF. CDR3 sequence (DNA): TGCGCCAGCAGCCAAGTGACGGGAGGGGGCGAGCAGTACTTC.

The V and J genes are TRBV4-2 and TRBJ1-2; 8 positions agree with TRBD1. Germline CDR1 is LGHNA and CDR2 is YNFKEQ. V shed 0 bases, J shed 0 bases, and the junction held 6 bases outside the gene matches. The CDR3 has 17 amino acids. CDR3 DNA sequence: TGTGCCAGCAGCCAAGATCCGGGACAGGTTTCTAACTATGGCTACACCTTC. Translation: CASSQDPGQVSNYGYTF.

This clone was counted a few times. The V gene is TRBV27, the J gene TRBJ2-3, with D possibly TRBD2 on 5 matching bases. The CDR3 loop spans 13 amino acids. Germline CDR1 MNHEY, CDR2 SMNVEV (reference sequence). V was shortened by 3 bases and J by 9 bases, with 13 bases between the two germline ends. Written as DNA, the CDR3 is TGTGCCAGCAGTTTCACAACCGGGAACACGCAGTATTTT. As protein: CASSFTTGNTQYF.

This clone showed up just once. The chain carries TRBV25-1 and TRBJ1-1; 7 bases align to TRBD1. V was clipped by 3 bases and J by 6 bases; unmatched bases: 7. Germline V gene lookup returns CDR1 MGHDK and CDR2 SYGVNS. The CDR3 totals 14 residues. Here the CDR3 DNA reads TGTGCCAGCAGTGATCACAGGGGCACGGCTGAAGCTTTCTTT. It specifies CASSDHRGTAEAFF.

This clone was counted a few times. The sample has other DNA sequences that encode this CDR3 too. This chain connects TRBV7-3 to TRBJ2-3, with 13 bases lining up with TRBD2. Germline assignment: CDR1 SGHTA and CDR2 FQGTGA. The CDR3 has 16 amino acids. V was clipped by 1 base and J by 4 bases; unmatched bases: 2. CDR3 bases: TGTGCCAGCAGCTTAAGGACTAGCGGGGGATCAGATACGCAGTATTTT. Translated: CASSLRTSGGSDTQYF.

This clone was observed a handful of times. The gene calls are TRBV7-9 and TRBJ2-7; tentative D call: TRBD2 (6 bases). This CDR3 comprises 15 residues. The germline CDR1 and CDR2 sequences are SEHNR and FQNEAQ (reference sequence). V was cut by 5 bases and J by 5 bases, with 19 bases left in between. CDR3: CASSPVELAMDEQYF. In DNA form, the CDR3 reads TGTGCCAGCAGCCCGGTGGAACTAGCAATGGACGAGCAGTACTTC.

V and J are TRBV5-5 and TRBJ1-4, with D maybe TRBD1 (5 bases). Germline V gene data show CDR1 as SGHKS and CDR2 as YYEKEE (reference sequence). The CDR3 totals 15 residues. Trimming left V 1 base short and J 4 bases short, with 11 bases between. CDR3 loop: CASSLSPGLNEKLFF. CDR3 DNA: TGTGCCAGCAGCTTGTCCCCGGGACTTAATGAAAAACTGTTTTTT.

The sample holds a few counts of this clone. The rearrangement uses TRBV5-1 and TRBJ1-1; 9 bases agree with TRBD1. Germline V lookup: CDR1 SGHRS, CDR2 YFSETQ. Trimming at V came to 4 bases and at J to 11 bases, leaving 9 bases not matched to a gene. The CDR3 contains 13 residues. As DNA, the CDR3 is TGCGCCAGCAGCCCCGAACAGGGGGCTCGCGCTTTCTTT. It is translated as CASSPEQGARAFF.

This chain joins TRBV29-1 and TRBJ2-7; D possibly corresponds to TRBD2 (5 bases). This CDR3 is built from 16 residues. The germline gives CDR1 SQVTM, CDR2 ANQGSEA. The V and J ends lost 1 base and 0 bases respectively, with 16 bases between them. CDR3: CSVEGLRAGRSYEQYF. The CDR3 DNA reads TGCAGCGTTGAAGGATTGCGGGCAGGCCGCTCCTACGAGCAGTACTTC.

The genes are TRBV27 and TRBJ2-7; TRBD2 matches 8 bases. This CDR3 region has 17 residues. V shed 2 bases and J 9 bases; nucleotides not matched to a gene: 18. Germline CDR1 reads MNHEY; CDR2 reads SMNVEV (reference sequence). The CDR3 nucleotides are TGTGCCAGCAGTTTAACGTCTTTGGTGAGCGGGGGCGTCGGGCAGTACTTC. Amino acid sequence: CASSLTSLVSGGVGQYF.

The V and J genes are TRBV30 and TRBJ2-1; 7 nucleotides align to TRBD2. CDR1 is GTSNPN and CDR2 is SVGIG in the germline V gene (reference sequence). V dropped 2 bases and J dropped 8; count of bases not matched to a gene: 6. CDR3 length: 13 amino acids. This CDR3 reads CAWSPGLGDEQFF. For the CDR3, the DNA is TGTGCCTGGAGTCCTGGACTAGGGGATGAGCAGTTCTTC.

This clone was counted between two and nine times. The chain joins TRBV7-2 to TRBJ1-4; D remains unclear. Per germline, CDR1 SGHTA and CDR2 FQGNSA. The CDR3 is 15 amino acids. Trimming stripped 5 bases from V and 8 bases from J, with 18 bases between. CDR3: CASSLYEQRYEKLFF. CDR3 in DNA: TGTGCCAGCAGCCTGTACGAACAAAGATACGAAAAACTGTTTTTT.

The J gene is TRBJ1-4, the V gene TRBV7-9, with 7 nucleotides matching TRBD1. This CDR3 region has 15 residues. Per the germline V gene, CDR1 is SEHNR and CDR2 is FQNEAQ (reference sequence). V dropped 4 bases and J dropped 5; count of bases not matched to a gene: 7. CDR3 in amino acids: CASSSPEGANEKLFF. The CDR3 DNA is TGTGCCAGCAGCTCCCCGGAGGGGGCAAATGAAAAACTGTTTTTT.

This rearrangement joins TRBV4-1 to TRBJ2-7, with TRBD1 matching 7 bases. The CDR3 consists of 14 residues. With 3 bases clipped from V and 6 bases from J, the junction kept 8 bases outside the gene matches. Germline lookup yields CDR1 MGHRA and CDR2 YSYEKL. CDR3 sequence reads: CASSHRDSSAEQYF. Here the CDR3 DNA reads TGCGCCAGCAGCCACAGGGACAGCTCGGCCGAGCAGTACTTC.

The sample holds a few counts of this clone. This chain uses TRBV4-3 with TRBJ1-1; 10 nucleotides match TRBD1. J was trimmed by 10 bases and V by 1 base; bases with no gene match: 12. CDR1 LGHNA and CDR2 YSLEER come from the germline V gene. The CDR3 has 16 residues. The CDR3 DNA follows: TGCGCCAGCAGCCAAGGCATGGGACAGGGGAGGTTTAGAGCTTTCTTT. Protein: CASSQGMGQGRFRAFF.